Listed here is a single TCR beta chain. The V end was cut by 4 bases, the J end by 1 base, with 7 bases between. The CDR3 is made up of 13 amino acids. The germline CDR1 and CDR2 sequences are KGHSH and LQKENI. This entry belongs to a study of control samples from healthy donors and cancer patients. Profiling relied on immunoSEQ multiplex PCR, and the TCRdb table lists in-frame clones only, not all of them. Of 40,000 to 60,000 clones listed, roughly 90% were seen once; the top ten hold about an eighth. The V call is TRBV18, the J call TRBJ2-5; D ambiguous. This clonotype was obtained from a man between 60 and 70 years old with head and neck cancer. The material sequenced was PBMCs. The CDR3 sequence is CASSLALQETQYF. CDR3 bases: TGTGCCAGCTCACTTGCCCTCCAAGAGACCCAGTACTTC.